These 17 T cell receptor beta chains were sequenced from one sample in a study of response to subunit inactivated influenza vaccine. TCRdb re-called the RT-PCR reads with MiXCR, one entry per CDR3 protein. Of about 520,000 distinct CDR3 sequences listed, around 25% are singletons. The sequenced sample was CD4+ T cells sorted from PBMCs, obtained roughly 5 days after vaccination. Receptors originate from a man in his fifties or sixties who received an inactivated influenza vaccine.

The chain joins TRBV5-6 to TRBJ2-5; the D gene is possibly TRBD2 (5 bases). The V end was cut by 4 bases, the J end by 1 base, with 8 bases between. This CDR3 region has 13 residues. Germline V CDR1 and CDR2: SGHDT, YYEEEE. CDR3 DNA: TGTGCCAGCAGCCCAGCGGTCCAAGAGACCCAGTACTTC. Amino acid sequence: CASSPAVQETQYF.

This clonotype was seen a few times. The chain combines TRBV10-3 with TRBJ1-2, with a tentative D call TRBD1 (6 bases). CDR1 and CDR2 (germline): ENHRY, SYGVKD. This CDR3 is built from 12 residues. Trimming shortened V by 2 bases and J by 6 bases, and 7 bases separated the two germline ends. CDR3 region: CAISEGDNGYTF. The CDR3 bases are TGTGCCATCAGTGAGGGGGACAATGGCTACACCTTC.

This chain uses TRBV30 with TRBJ2-5, with 11 nucleotides matching TRBD2. This CDR3 is 16 amino acids long. V shed 0 bases and J 5 bases; nucleotides not matched to a gene: 8. Germline loops: CDR1 GTSNPN, CDR2 SVGIG (reference sequence). CDR3 DNA: TGTGCCTGGAGTGTACTTAGCGGGAGGGCCCGGGAGACCCAGTACTTC. Amino acid sequence: CAWSVLSGRARETQYF. The variable domain in full, completed from reference TRBV30 and TRBJ2-5, reads SQTIHQWPATLVQPVGSPLSLECTVEGTSNPNLYWYRQAAGRGLQLLFYSVGIGQISSEVPQNLSASRPQDRQFILSSKKLLLSDSGFYLCAWSVLSGRARETQYFGPGTRLLVL.

The chain uses TRBV5-5 and TRBJ2-3; D is possibly TRBD1 (6 bases). V was shortened by 0 bases and J by 6 bases, with 14 bases between the two germline ends. CDR1 and CDR2 from the germline V gene are SGHKS and YYEKEE (reference sequence). The CDR3 has 15 amino acids. CDR3 sequence (DNA): TGTGCCAGCAGCTTGGTCGGCCGGCAGGGGGATACGCAGTATTTT. It yields the protein CASSLVGRQGDTQYF.

This clonotype has a handful of counts. The chain joins TRBV5-1 to TRBJ1-4, with D maybe TRBD1 (6 bases). Per germline, CDR1 SGHRS and CDR2 YFSETQ. The CDR3 has 13 amino acids. The germline V and J ends were trimmed by 0 bases and 8 bases, with 8 bases remaining between them. The CDR3: CASSLEGGEKLFF. The DNA for the CDR3 is TGCGCCAGCAGCTTGGAGGGGGGAGAAAAACTGTTTTTT.

This clonotype has more than one count but fewer than ten. The chain uses TRBV19 and TRBJ1-5; D is undetermined. CDR3 length equals 13 residues. V gave up 5 bases and J gave up 7 bases, with 12 bases separating them. Per germline, CDR1 LNHDA and CDR2 SQIVND (reference sequence). As DNA, the CDR3 is TGTGCCAGTAGTCTTTTAGGCGGCCAGCCCCAGCATTTT. It yields the protein CASSLLGGQPQHF.

V gene TRBV29-1 combines with J gene TRBJ2-2; the match to TRBD2 covers 9 bases. CDR1 and CDR2 from the germline V gene are SQVTM and ANQGSEA. Trimming at V came to 2 bases and at J to 5 bases, leaving 3 bases not matched to a gene. The CDR3 has 14 amino acids. The chain's CDR3 is CSVERGGATGELFF. Here the CDR3 DNA reads TGCAGCGTTGAACGCGGGGGGGCGACCGGGGAGCTGTTTTTT.

The chain links TRBV20-1 to TRBJ1-2; weak D call: TRBD1 (6 bases). Per germline, CDR1 DFQATT and CDR2 SNEGSKA (reference sequence). This CDR3 contains 12 residues. V dropped 0 bases and J dropped 5 bases, with 7 bases sitting between them. The CDR3 region has the DNA TGCAGTGCTAGAGATCAGGGGTATGGCTACACCTTC. It translates to CSARDQGYGYTF.

With respect to this clonotype: At one end the junction does not follow the germline gene, possibly because of a read error. The V and J genes are TRBV24-1 and TRBJ2-5; D might be TRBD1 (7 bases). This CDR3 contains 13 residues. The germline gives CDR1 KGHDR, CDR2 SFDVKD. CDR3 in amino acids: CAARGADKETQYF. CDR3 coding DNA: TGTGCCGCCAGGGGGGCGGACAAAGAGACCCAGTACTTC.

This clonotype was counted at least ten times. This sequence joins TRBV12-3 or TRBV12-4 and TRBJ2-1; 7 bases align to TRBD2. V lost 5 bases to trimming and J lost 12 bases; unmatched junction nucleotides: 16. The CDR3 runs to 15 residues. This chain's CDR3 is CASSPRLGRTSWQFF. Written as DNA, the CDR3 is TGTGCCAGCAGTCCCCGTCTTGGGAGGACTAGTTGGCAGTTCTTC.

This clonotype appeared once. V is TRBV30 and J is TRBJ1-5; D gene unclear. The CDR3 is 14 amino acids. Germline V gene lookup returns CDR1 GTSNPN and CDR2 SVGIG (reference sequence). The ends were cut back, 0 bases at V and 1 base at J, with 7 bases in the middle. CDR3 coding DNA: TGTGCCTGGAGTGTAATATTGAGCAATCAGCCCCAGCATTTT. Its translation: CAWSVILSNQPQHF.

The gene calls are TRBV4-3 and TRBJ1-3; D gene ambiguous. This CDR3 has 15 amino acids. Per the germline V gene, CDR1 is LGHNA and CDR2 is YSLEER. V lost 0 bases and J 0 bases, leaving 6 bases between the germline ends. Here the CDR3 reads CASSQERSSGNTIYF. CDR3 nucleotide sequence: TGCGCCAGCAGCCAAGAGCGGAGCTCTGGAAACACCATATATTTT.

The chain couples TRBV14 to TRBJ2-3, with D hard to call. CDR1 is SGHDN, CDR2 FVKESK, per germline. V gave up 2 bases and J gave up 2 bases, with 17 bases separating them. This CDR3 has 17 residues. CDR3 protein: CASSQRTRASYTDTQYF. The CDR3 DNA follows: TGTGCCAGCAGCCAAAGGACCCGGGCTTCATACACAGATACGCAGTATTTT.

This clonotype was seen a few times. The genes are TRBV20-1 and TRBJ2-1; D ambiguous. Trimming removed 2 bases from V and 10 bases from J, with 12 bases in between. The CDR3 has 12 amino acids. CDR1 and CDR2 (germline): DFQATT, SNEGSKA (reference sequence). CDR3 sequence reads: CSARSFTGEQFF. The CDR3 nucleotides are TGCAGTGCTAGATCCTTTACGGGCGAGCAGTTCTTC.

This clonotype was observed a handful of times. The rearrangement links TRBV27 to TRBJ2-1; a possible D gene is TRBD1 (5 bases). Germline V gives CDR1 MNHEY, CDR2 SMNVEV (reference sequence). The CDR3 length is 16 residues. V shed 2 bases and J shed 0 bases, with 11 bases lying between them. The CDR3 nucleotides read TGTGCCAGCAGTTTAAGGGGTTTGGGCTCCTACAATGAGCAGTTCTTC. Protein: CASSLRGLGSYNEQFF.

The chain joins TRBV18 to TRBJ2-5; D is tentatively TRBD1 or TRBD2 (5 bases each). The V gene's germline CDR1 is KGHSH and CDR2 LQKENI. Trimming cost V 6 bases and J 2 bases, with 16 bases left between them. This CDR3 has 15 amino acids. CDR3: CASSPIQGVQETQYF. The CDR3 coding sequence is TGTGCCAGCTCTCCCATTCAGGGAGTACAAGAGACCCAGTACTTC.

This clonotype was observed a few times. The genes are TRBV20-1 and TRBJ2-3; D possibly corresponds to TRBD1 (5 bases). Trimming removed 3 bases at V and 4 bases at J, with 11 bases between. The CDR3 loop spans 13 amino acids. Germline CDR1 DFQATT, CDR2 SNEGSKA (reference sequence). In nucleotides, the CDR3 is TGCAGTGCTAGCCCTGGGGCCCCAGATACGCAGTATTTT. This gives the protein CSASPGAPDTQYF.